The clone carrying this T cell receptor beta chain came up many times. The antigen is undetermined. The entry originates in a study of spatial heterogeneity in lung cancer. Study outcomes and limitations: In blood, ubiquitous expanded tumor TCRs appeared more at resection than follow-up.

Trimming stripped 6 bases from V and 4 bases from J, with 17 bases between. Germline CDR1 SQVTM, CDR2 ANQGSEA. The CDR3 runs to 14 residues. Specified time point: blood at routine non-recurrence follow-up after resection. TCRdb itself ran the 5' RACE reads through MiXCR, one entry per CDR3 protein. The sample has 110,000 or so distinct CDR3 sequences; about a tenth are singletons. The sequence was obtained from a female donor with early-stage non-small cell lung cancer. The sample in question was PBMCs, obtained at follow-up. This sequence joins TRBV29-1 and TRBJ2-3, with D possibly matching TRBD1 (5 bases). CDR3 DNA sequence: TGCAGCGTCGCTCTGGGCAGGGCATCAGATACGCAGTATTTT. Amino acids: CSVALGRASDTQYF.